The TCR beta chain described here comes from a study of T cells in Graves' hyperthyroidism and ophthalmopathy. Germline lookup yields CDR1 LGHDT and CDR2 YNNKEL (reference sequence). V was shortened by 4 bases and J by 0 bases, with 12 bases between the two germline ends. The CDR3 is 15 amino acids. This clonotype appeared many times. As yet, its antigen is unknown. Amplified regions were TCR beta CDR3 sequences from RNA transcripts. The primer set for the first-round RT-PCR of the TCR CDR3 was HTBI. Each CDR3 protein gets one entry after TCRdb re-called the multiplex PCR reads with MiXCR. The table shows hundreds of thousands of distinct CDR3 sequences, with just under 15% occurring only once. Findings and caveats of the study: Most clonotypes expanded in thyroid above 0.001 were likewise present in blood.

The source material was blood. The chain links TRBV3-1 to TRBJ1-1, with a possible D match to TRBD1 (5 bases). This TCR derives from a woman in her 30s with Graves' hyperthyroidism. The DNA of the CDR3 is TGTGCCAGCAGCCTGGGGACGGGCATGAACACTGAAGCTTTCTTT. Protein: CASSLGTGMNTEAFF.